This T cell receptor beta chain was identified in a study of T cell responses to AZD1222 COVID-19 vaccine (dated by TCRdb to the early 2020s). At the level of the whole study: A total of under 250 trial participants underwent TCR sequencing, of whom 207 had received two doses of AZD1222 and some 25 had received two doses of the MenACWY control vaccine. Trial participants were enrolled by age into 18-55, 56-69 and 70-plus year subgroups, with approximately 150, 28 and 58 TCR-sequenced participants respectively.

A word on this clone: Its recognized antigen is unknown. No clone much larger than this one lies a single base away; base qualities are absent.

The CDR3 regions of human TCRbeta chains were analyzed by immunosequencing. The authors' analysis ran thus. TCRs in the repertoires were compared against a reference library of SARS-CoV-2-specific TCRs that had been generated with the MIRA antigen-specificity platform. Breadth was defined as the fraction of unique TCRs that were SARS-CoV-2-associated, and depth was defined as the fraction of total T cells that were SARS-CoV-2-associated. Each spike-specific TCR was assigned to its reactive spike region and to a CD4 or CD8 class using the MIRA data. Log10-transformed breadth and depth values were compared by one-way ANOVA with Sidak's multiple comparisons tests. The table was pulled from immuneACCESS by TCRdb, which kept in-frame rearrangements only. Such tables lose some clones; where checked, under half of the loss comes from unresolved V genes, and the rest has no known cause. That table is the source of V, J and clone size, and D and trimming were worked out from the DNA. The sample table records some 42,000 clones; approximately 88% of these occur just once. The ten largest clones capture 15% to 20% of the sample.

The paper as a whole reports these results and caveats: After two AZD1222 doses, both the breadth and the depth of spike-specific TCRs were significantly higher than at day 0 and than in MenACWY recipients. Vaccine-associated CD4 TCRs spanned the whole spike protein, with dominant responses in regions 160-218 and 743-854. Conclusions about previously exposed vaccinees are limited, since just five to seven AZD1222 recipients were seropositive for SARS-CoV-2 at baseline. The 56-69-year group was small, and its depth increase did not reach significance, likely because of low power. Because no day 14 peak-response samples were available, repertoires were characterized only after the peak T cell response. Epitopes outside the regions mutated in the B.1.351 and B.1.1.7 variants were reportedly recognized by nearly half of the unique spike-specific TCRs. Most participants were white British and females outnumbered males, and the authors suggested that clonal diversity may have been underestimated.

The time point label, as the study defines it: about 28 days (+/-7) after the second vaccine dose. AZD1222 recipients whose second dose came at about 4 weeks and those whose second dose came at about 12 weeks were combined into one group, since spike-specific TCR depth and breadth did not differ between the two schedules. The vaccinee samples were drawn from two UK trials, COV001 and COV002, one of which was a single-blind randomized controlled phase 2/3 trial testing AZD1222 (ChAdOx1 nCoV-19) in healthy adults. For TCRbeta chain sequencing, PBMC samples were collected from trial participants at day 0 and at day 28 after the second dose. Cut back by 3 bases and 8 bases, the V and J ends lie 14 bases apart. Spanning cysteine to phenylalanine, the CDR3 consists of 14 amino acids. Of the read, only the CDR3 DNA is kept; its 42 bases are in frame from base 1. In the germline V gene (reference sequence), CDR1 corresponds to MNHEY and CDR2 to SMNVEV.

This receptor chain uses TRBV27 and TRBJ1-5, and perhaps TRBD1 as D gene, on 6 matching bases. The sequences come from peripheral blood, collected 28 days after the second AZD1222 dose. The source of this sequence is an adult who received the AZD1222 COVID-19 vaccine. The CDR3 corresponds to CASSFNGGREPQHF. The DNA sequence follows: TGTGCCAGCAGTTTTAACGGGGGCCGGGAGCCCCAGCATTTT.